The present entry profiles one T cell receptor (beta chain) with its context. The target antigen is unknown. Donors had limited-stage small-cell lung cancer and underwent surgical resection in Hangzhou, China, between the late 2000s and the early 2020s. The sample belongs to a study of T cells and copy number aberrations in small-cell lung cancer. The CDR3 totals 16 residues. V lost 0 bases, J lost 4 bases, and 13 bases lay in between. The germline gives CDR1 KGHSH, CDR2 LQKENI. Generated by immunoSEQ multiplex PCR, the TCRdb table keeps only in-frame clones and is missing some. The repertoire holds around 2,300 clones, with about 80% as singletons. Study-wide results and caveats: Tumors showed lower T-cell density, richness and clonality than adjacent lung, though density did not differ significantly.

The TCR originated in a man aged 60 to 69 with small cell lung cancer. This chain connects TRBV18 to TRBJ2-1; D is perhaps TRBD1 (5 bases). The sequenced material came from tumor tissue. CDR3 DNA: TGTGCCAGCTCACCACCGGCCAGGGAAGGGTACAATGAGCAGTTCTTC. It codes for CASSPPAREGYNEQFF. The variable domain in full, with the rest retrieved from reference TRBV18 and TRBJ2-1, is NAGVMQNPRHLVRRRGQEARLRCSPMKGHSHVYWYRQLPEEGLKFMVYLQKENIIDESGMPKERFSAEFPKEGPSILRIQQVVRGDSAAYFCASSPPAREGYNEQFFGPGTRLTVL.